This TCR beta chain was profiled in a study of T cells in Graves' hyperthyroidism and ophthalmopathy. Amplified regions were TCR beta CDR3 sequences from RNA transcripts. In the first-round RT-PCR of the TCR CDR3, the HTBI primer set was used. MiXCR, run by TCRdb on the multiplex PCR reads, gives a single entry per CDR3 protein. The data contain about 660,000 distinct CDR3 sequences, 45% of them singletons. Germline-derived CDR1 and CDR2 are SQVTM and ANQGSEA. V lost 4 bases, J lost 7 bases, and 2 bases stayed unmatched. This CDR3 comprises 11 residues. Uncontrolled infection, other autoimmune disease, pregnancy or lactation excluded patients. The diagnoses drew upon clinical symptoms, serum thyroxine and TRAb, thyroid ultrasound and orbital computed tomography. General observations from the study: Ophthalmopathy and stable hyperthyroidism were told apart by a 13 V-J model. Model-based prediction identified ophthalmopathy a median around 6.5 months prior to its onset.

On this clonotype itself: What it recognizes is unknown.

The chain has TRBV29-1 and TRBJ2-5, with 8 bases lining up with TRBD1. Material for sequencing was peripheral blood or thyroid tissue (not recorded which). This clonotype originated in an adult man with Graves' disease, either hyperthyroidism or ophthalmopathy (not recorded which). For the CDR3, the DNA is TGCAGCGTTGCCGGGACAGGGACCCAGTACTTC. It is translated as CSVAGTGTQYF.